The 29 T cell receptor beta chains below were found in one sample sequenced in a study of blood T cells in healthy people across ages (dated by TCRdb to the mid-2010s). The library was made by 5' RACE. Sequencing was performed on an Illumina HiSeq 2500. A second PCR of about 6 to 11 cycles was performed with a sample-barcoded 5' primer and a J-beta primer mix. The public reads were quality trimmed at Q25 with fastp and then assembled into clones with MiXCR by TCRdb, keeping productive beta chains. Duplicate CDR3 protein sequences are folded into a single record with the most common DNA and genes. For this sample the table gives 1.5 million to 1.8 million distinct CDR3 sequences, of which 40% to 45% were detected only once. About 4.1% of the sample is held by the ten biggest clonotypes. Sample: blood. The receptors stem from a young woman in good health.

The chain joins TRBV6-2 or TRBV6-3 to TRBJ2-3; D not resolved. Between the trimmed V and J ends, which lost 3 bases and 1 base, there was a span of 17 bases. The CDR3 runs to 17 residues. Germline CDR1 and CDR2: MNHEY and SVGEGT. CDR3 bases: TGTGCCAGCAGTTATGGCCTAGTAGCCAGTGGCACAGATACGCAGTATTTT. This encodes CASSYGLVASGTDTQYF.

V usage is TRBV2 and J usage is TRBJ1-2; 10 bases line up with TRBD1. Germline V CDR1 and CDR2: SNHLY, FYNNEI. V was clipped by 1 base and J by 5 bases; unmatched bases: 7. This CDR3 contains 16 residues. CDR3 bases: TGTGCCAGCAGTGAAGTCGGACAGGGGGTTAATTATGGCTACACCTTC. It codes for CASSEVGQGVNYGYTF.

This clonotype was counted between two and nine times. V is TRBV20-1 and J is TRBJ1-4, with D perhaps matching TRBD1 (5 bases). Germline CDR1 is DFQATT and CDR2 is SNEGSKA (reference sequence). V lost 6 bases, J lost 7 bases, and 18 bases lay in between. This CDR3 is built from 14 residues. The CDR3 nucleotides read TGCAGTGCCCGTGGGGGGGAGATCGGTGAAAAACTGTTTTTT. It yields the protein CSARGGEIGEKLFF.

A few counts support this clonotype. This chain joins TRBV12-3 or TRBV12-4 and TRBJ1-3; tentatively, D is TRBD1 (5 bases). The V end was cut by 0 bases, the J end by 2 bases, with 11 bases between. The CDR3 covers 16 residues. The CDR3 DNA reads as TGTGCCAGCAGTTTAGCCACCGGGGCGACTGGAAACACCATATATTTT. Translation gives CASSLATGATGNTIYF.

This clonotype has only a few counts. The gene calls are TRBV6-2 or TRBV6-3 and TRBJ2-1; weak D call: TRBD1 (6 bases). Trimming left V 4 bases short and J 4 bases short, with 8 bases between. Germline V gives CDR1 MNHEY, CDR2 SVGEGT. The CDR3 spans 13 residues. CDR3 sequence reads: CASSWTVYNEQFF. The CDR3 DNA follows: TGTGCCAGCAGTTGGACAGTGTACAATGAGCAGTTCTTC.

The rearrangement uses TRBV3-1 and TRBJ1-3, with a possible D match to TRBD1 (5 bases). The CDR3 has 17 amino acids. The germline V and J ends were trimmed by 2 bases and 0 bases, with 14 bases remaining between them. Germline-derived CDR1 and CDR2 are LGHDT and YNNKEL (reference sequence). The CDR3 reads CASSQWGLLNSGNTIYF. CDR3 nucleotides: TGTGCCAGCAGCCAATGGGGACTGTTGAACTCTGGAAACACCATATATTTT.

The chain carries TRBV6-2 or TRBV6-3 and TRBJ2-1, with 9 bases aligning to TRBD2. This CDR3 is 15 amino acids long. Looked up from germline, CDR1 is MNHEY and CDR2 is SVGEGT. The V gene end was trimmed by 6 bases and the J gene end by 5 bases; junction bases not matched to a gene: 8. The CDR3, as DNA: TGTGCCAGCAGCGAAATAGCGGGGGTCGACAATGAGCAGTTCTTC. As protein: CASSEIAGVDNEQFF.

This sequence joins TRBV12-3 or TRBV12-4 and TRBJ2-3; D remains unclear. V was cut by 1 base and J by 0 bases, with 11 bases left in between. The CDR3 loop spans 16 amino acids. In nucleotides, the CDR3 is TGTGCCAGCAGTTTAGGCCGAGACTTTAGCACAGATACGCAGTATTTT. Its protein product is CASSLGRDFSTDTQYF.

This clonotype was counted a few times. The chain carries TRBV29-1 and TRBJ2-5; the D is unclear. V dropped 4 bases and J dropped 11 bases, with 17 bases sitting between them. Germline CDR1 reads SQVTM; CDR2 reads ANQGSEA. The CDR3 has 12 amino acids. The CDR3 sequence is CSVVSQINEQYF. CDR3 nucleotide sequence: TGCAGCGTTGTAAGTCAGATCAATGAGCAGTACTTC.

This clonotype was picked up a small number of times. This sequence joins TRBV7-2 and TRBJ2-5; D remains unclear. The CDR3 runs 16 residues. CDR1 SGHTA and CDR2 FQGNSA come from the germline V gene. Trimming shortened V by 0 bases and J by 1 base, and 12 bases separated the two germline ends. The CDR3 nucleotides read TGTGCCAGCAGCTTAGCCCACGTCACAGCCCAAGAGACCCAGTACTTC. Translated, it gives CASSLAHVTAQETQYF. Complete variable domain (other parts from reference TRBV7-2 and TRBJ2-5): GAGVSQSPSNKVTEKGKDVELRCDPISGHTALYWYRQSLGQGLEFLIYFQGNSAPDKSGLPSDRFSAERTGGSVSTLTIQRTQQEDSAVYLCASSLAHVTAQETQYFGPGTRLLVL.

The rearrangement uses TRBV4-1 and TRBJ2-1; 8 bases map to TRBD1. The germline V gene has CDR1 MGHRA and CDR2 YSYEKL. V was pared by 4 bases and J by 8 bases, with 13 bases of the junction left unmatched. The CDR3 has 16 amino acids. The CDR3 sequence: CASSRIGQGKGYEQFF. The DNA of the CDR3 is TGCGCCAGCAGCCGGATAGGACAGGGTAAAGGGTATGAGCAGTTCTTC.

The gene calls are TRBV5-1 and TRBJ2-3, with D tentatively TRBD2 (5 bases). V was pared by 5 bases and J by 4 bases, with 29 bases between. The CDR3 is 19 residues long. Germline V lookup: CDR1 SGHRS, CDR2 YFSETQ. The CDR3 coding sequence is TGCGCCAGCAGATTCTCCATTGGCCCTTCTAGCAGACGGGCAGATACGCAGTATTTT. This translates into CASRFSIGPSSRRADTQYF.

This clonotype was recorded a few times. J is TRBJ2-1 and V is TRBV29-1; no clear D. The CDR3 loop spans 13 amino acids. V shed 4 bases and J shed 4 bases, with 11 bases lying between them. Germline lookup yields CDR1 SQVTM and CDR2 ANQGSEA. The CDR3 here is CSVAPGRYNEQFF. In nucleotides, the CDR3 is TGCAGCGTTGCCCCTGGACGGTACAATGAGCAGTTCTTC.

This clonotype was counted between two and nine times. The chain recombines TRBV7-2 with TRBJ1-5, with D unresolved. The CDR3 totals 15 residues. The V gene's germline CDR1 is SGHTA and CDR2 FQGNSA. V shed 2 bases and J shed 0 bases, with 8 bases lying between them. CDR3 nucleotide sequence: TGTGCCAGCAGCTTAAACAGTAATAGCAATCAGCCCCAGCATTTT. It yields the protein CASSLNSNSNQPQHF.

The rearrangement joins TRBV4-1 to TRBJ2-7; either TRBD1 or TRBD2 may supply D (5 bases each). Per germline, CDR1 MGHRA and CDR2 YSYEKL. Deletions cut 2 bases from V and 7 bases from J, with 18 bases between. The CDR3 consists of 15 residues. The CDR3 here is CASSQRQSLGGEQYF. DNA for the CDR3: TGCGCCAGCAGCCAAAGACAGTCTCTTGGAGGTGAGCAGTACTTC.

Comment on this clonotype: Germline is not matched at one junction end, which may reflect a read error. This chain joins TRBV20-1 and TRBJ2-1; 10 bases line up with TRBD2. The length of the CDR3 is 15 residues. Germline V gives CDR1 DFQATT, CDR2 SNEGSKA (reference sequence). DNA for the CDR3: TGCAGTACTAGCCGAGCGGGGGGGGTTTACAATGAGCAGTTCTTC. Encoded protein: CSTSRAGGVYNEQFF.

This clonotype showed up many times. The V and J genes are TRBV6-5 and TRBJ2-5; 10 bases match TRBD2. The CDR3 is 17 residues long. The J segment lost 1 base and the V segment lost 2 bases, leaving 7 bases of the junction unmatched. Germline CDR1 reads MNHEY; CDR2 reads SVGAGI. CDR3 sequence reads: CASSYVRTSGLQETQYF. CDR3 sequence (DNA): TGTGCCAGCAGTTACGTGAGGACTAGCGGCCTCCAAGAGACCCAGTACTTC.

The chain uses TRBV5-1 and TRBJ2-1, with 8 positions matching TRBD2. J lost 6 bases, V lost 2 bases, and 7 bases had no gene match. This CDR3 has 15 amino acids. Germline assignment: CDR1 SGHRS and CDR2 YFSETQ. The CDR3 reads CASSFPASGSNEQFF. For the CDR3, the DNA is TGCGCCAGCAGCTTTCCCGCTAGCGGGTCCAATGAGCAGTTCTTC.

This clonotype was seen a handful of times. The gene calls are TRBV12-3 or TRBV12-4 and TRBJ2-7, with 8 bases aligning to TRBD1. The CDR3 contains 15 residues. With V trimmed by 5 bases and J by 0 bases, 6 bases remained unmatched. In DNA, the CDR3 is TGTGCCAGCAGTCAAACAGGGGGAATCTCCTACGAGCAGTACTTC. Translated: CASSQTGGISYEQYF.

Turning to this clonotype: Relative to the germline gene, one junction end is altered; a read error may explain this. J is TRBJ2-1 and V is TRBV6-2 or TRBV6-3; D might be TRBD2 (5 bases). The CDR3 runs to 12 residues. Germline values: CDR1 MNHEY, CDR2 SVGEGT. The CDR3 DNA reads TGTGCCAGCTCGGGGTTCTACACTGAGCAGTTCTTC. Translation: CASSGFYTEQFF.

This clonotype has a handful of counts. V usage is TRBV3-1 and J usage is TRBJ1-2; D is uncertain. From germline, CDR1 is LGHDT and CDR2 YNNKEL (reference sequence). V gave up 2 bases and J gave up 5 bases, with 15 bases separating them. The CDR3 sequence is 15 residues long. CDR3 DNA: TGTGCCAGCAGCCAAAACAGTCAGTCTTTTTATGGCTACACCTTC. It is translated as CASSQNSQSFYGYTF.

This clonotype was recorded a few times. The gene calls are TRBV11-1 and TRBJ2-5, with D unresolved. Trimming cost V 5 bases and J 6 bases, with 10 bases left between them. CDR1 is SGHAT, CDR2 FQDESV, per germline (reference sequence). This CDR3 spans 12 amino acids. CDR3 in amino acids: CASSRHGQTQYF. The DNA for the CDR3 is TGTGCCAGCAGCCGACATGGACAGACCCAGTACTTC.

This CDR3 is CSAYSRGNTEAFF. Written as DNA, the CDR3 is TGCAGTGCTTACAGCAGGGGGAACACTGAAGCTTTCTTT. V is TRBV20-1 and J is TRBJ1-1; TRBD1 might be the D (6 bases). The CDR3 is 13 amino acids. Germline loops: CDR1 DFQATT, CDR2 SNEGSKA (reference sequence). Trimming removed 5 bases from V and 1 base from J, with 11 bases in between.

CDR3 nucleotide sequence: TGCAGTGCCGACAGGGGGCCAGACACTGAAGCTTTCTTT. Translating gives CSADRGPDTEAFF. The chain is built from TRBV20-1 and TRBJ1-1; 10 positions agree with TRBD1. With V trimmed by 6 bases and J by 3 bases, 4 bases remained unmatched. Looked up from germline, CDR1 is DFQATT and CDR2 is SNEGSKA (reference sequence). The CDR3 has 13 residues.

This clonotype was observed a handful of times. The CDR3 DNA follows: TGTGCCAGCAGTTACTCGAGGGCGACAGGTAATCAGCCCCAGCATTTT. Its protein is CASSYSRATGNQPQHF. The genes are TRBV6-5 and TRBJ1-5; tentatively, D is TRBD1 (6 bases). V lost 0 bases, J lost 4 bases, and 13 bases lay in between. This CDR3 is built from 16 residues. Germline-derived CDR1 and CDR2 are MNHEY and SVGAGI.

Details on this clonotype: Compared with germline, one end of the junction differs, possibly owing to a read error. CDR3 DNA sequence: TGTGCCAGCAGTTCCTTGACAGGGCGAAACCAGCTCCAGCATTTT. Its protein product is CASSSLTGRNQLQHF. The chain is built from TRBV6-2 or TRBV6-3 and TRBJ1-5, with 7 bases fitting TRBD1. This CDR3 comprises 15 residues. CDR1 and CDR2 from the germline V gene are MNHEY and SVGEGT.

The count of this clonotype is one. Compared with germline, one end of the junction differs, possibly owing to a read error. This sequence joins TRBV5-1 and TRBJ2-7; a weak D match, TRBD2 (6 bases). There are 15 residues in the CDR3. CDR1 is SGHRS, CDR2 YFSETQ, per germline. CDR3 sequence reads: CASSPVSGNSYGQYF. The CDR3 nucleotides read TGCGCCAGCAGCCCCGTTAGCGGTAACTCCTACGGGCAGTACTTC.

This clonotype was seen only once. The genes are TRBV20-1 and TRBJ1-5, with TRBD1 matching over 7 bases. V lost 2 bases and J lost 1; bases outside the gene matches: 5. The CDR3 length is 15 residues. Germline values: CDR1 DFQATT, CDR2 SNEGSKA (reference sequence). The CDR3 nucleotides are TGCAGTGCTAGATGGACAGGAACCAGCAATCAGCCCCAGCATTTT. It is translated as CSARWTGTSNQPQHF.

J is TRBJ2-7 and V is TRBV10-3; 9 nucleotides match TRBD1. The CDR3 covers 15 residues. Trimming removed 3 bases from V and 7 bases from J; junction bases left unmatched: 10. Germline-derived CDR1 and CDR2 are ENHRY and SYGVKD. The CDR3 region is CAISDYRGRIDEQYF. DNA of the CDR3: TGTGCCATCAGTGATTACAGGGGGCGAATAGATGAGCAGTACTTC.